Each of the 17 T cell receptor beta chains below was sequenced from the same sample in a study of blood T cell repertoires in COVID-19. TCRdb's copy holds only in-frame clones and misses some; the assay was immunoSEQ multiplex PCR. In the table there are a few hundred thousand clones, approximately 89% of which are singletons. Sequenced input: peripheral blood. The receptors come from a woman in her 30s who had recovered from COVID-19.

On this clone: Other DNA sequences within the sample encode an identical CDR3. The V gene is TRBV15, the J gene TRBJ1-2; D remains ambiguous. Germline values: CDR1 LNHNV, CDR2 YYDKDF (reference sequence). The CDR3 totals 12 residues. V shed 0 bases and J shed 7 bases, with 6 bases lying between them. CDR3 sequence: CATSRDAGGYTF. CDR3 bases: TGTGCCACCAGCAGAGATGCGGGTGGCTACACCTTC.

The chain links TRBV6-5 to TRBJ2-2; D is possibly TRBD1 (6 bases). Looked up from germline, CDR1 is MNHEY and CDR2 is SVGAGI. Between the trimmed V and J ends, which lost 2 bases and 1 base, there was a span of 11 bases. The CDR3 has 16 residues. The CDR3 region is CASSYETGQNTGELFF. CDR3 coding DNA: TGTGCCAGCAGTTACGAAACGGGACAGAACACCGGGGAGCTGTTTTTT.

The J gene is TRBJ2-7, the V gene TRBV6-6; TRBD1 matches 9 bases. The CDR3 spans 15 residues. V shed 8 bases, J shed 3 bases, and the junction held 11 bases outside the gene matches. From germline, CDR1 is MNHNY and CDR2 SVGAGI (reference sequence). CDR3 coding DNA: TGTGCCAGCGCCACACCGGGACAGGGCCTCTACGAGCAGTACTTC. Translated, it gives CASATPGQGLYEQYF.

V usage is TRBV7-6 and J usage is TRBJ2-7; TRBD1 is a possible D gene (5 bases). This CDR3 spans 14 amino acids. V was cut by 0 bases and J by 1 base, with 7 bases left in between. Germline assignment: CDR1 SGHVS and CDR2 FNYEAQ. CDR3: CASSLAGPSYEQYF. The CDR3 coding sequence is TGTGCCAGCAGCTTAGCGGGGCCGTCCTACGAGCAGTACTTC.

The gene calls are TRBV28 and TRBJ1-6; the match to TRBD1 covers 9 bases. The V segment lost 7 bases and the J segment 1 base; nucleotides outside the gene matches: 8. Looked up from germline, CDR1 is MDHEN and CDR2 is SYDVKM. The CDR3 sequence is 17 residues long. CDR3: CASKGQGMRSYNSPLHF. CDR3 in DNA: TGTGCCAGCAAAGGACAGGGGATGAGGTCCTATAATTCACCCCTCCACTTT.

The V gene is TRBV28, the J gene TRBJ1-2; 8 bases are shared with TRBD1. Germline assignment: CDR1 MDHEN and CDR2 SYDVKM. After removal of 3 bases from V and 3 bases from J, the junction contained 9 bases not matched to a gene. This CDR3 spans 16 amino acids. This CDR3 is CASSFVPGQGDYGYTF. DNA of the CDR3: TGTGCCAGCAGTTTCGTCCCCGGACAGGGAGACTATGGCTACACCTTC.

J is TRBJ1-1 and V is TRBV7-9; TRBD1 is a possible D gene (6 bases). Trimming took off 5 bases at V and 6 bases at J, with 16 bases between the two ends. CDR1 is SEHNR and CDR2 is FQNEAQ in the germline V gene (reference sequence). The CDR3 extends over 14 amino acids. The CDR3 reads CASSTALGAPEAFF. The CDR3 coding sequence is TGTGCCAGCAGCACCGCCTTGGGGGCCCCTGAAGCTTTCTTT.

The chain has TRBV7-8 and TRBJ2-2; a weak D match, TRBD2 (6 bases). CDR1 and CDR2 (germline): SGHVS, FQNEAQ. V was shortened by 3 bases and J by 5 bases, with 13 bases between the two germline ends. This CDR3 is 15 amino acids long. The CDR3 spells CASSLVGGTTGELFF. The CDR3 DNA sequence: TGTGCCAGCAGCTTGGTGGGGGGTACGACCGGGGAGCTGTTTTTT.

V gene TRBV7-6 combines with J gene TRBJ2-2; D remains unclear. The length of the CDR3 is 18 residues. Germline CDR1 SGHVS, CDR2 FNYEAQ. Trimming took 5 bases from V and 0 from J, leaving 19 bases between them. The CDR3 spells CASSPKHPGLSNTGELFF. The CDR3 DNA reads TGTGCCAGCAGCCCGAAACACCCAGGTCTATCGAACACCGGGGAGCTGTTTTTT.

The chain's CDR3 is CASSLGQLEQYF. For the CDR3, the DNA is TGTGCCAGCAGCTTGGGACAGCTAGAGCAGTACTTC. The chain carries TRBV11-2 and TRBJ2-7; 7 positions agree with TRBD1. Germline V lookup: CDR1 SGHAT, CDR2 FQNNGV. The V segment lost 3 bases and the J segment 7 bases; nucleotides outside the gene matches: 3. This CDR3 has 12 amino acids.

CDR3 DNA sequence: TGCGCCAGCAGCCCCGAGGTCGGGTCTCACTATGGCTACACCTTC. As protein: CASSPEVGSHYGYTF. The chain links TRBV5-1 to TRBJ1-2; D not certain. This CDR3 is 15 amino acids long. V shed 4 bases and J shed 3 bases, with 16 bases lying between them. Germline CDR1 and CDR2: SGHRS and YFSETQ.

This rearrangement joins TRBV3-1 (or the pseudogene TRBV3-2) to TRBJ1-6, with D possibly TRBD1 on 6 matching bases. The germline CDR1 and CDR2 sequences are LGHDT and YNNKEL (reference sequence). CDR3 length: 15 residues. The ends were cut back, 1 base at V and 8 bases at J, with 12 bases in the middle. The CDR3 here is CASSQVQGTDSPLHF. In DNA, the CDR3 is TGTGCCAGCAGCCAAGTTCAGGGGACGGATTCACCCCTCCACTTT.

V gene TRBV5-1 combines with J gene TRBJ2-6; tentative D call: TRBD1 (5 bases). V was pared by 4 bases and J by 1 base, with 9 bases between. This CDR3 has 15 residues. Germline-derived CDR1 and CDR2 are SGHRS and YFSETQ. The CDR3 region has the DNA TGCGCCAGCAGCGCAGGGTGGTCTGGGGCCAACGTCCTGACTTTC. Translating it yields CASSAGWSGANVLTF.

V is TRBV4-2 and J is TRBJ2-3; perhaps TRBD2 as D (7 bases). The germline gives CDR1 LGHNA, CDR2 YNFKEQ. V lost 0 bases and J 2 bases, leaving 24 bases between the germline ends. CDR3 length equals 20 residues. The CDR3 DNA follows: TGTGCCAGCAGCCAAGATGTCGAGAGGGCGGGGGCGCCGGACACAGATACGCAGTATTTT. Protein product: CASSQDVERAGAPDTDTQYF.

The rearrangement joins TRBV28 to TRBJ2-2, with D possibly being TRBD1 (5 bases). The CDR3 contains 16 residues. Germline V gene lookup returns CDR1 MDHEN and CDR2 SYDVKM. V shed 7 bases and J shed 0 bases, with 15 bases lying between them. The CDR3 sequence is CASTSPYRSNTGELFF. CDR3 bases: TGTGCCAGCACCTCCCCTTACAGGTCGAACACCGGGGAGCTGTTTTTT.

The CDR3 region is CASRPTGTDTQYF. The CDR3, as DNA: TGTGCCAGCAGACCTACAGGGACCGATACGCAGTATTTT. The rearrangement uses TRBV27 and TRBJ2-3, with a tentative D call TRBD1 (6 bases). Trimming stripped 6 bases from V and 6 bases from J, with 13 bases between. The CDR3 runs to 13 residues. Germline V CDR1 and CDR2: MNHEY, SMNVEV (reference sequence).

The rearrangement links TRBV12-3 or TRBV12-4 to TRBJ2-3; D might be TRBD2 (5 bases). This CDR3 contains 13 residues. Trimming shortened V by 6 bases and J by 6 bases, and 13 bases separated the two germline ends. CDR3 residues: CASSPDGGDTQYF. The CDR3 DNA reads TGTGCCAGCAGCCCGGACGGAGGCGATACGCAGTATTTT.